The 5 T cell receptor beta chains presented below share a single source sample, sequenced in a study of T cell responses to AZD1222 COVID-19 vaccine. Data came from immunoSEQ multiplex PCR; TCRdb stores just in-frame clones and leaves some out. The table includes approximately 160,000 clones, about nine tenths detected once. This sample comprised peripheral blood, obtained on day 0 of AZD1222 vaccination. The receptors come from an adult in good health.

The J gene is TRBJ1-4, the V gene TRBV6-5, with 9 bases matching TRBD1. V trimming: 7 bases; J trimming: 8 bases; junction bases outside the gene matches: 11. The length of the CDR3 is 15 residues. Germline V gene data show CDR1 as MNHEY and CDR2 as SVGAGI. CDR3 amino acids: CASIPRDRVHEKLFF. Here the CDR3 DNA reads TGTGCCAGCATTCCCCGGGACAGGGTACACGAAAAACTGTTTTTT.

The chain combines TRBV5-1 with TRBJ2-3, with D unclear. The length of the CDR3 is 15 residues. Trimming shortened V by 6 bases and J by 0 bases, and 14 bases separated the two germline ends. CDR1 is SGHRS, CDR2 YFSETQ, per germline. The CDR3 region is CASKGALASTDTQYF. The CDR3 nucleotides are TGCGCCAGCAAAGGAGCGCTTGCTAGCACAGATACGCAGTATTTT. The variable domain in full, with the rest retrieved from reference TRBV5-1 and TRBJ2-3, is KAGVTQTPRYLIKTRGQQVTLSCSPISGHRSVSWYQQTPGQGLQFLFEYFSETQRNKGNFPGRFSGRQFSNSRSEMNVSTLELGDSALYLCASKGALASTDTQYFGPGTRLTVL.

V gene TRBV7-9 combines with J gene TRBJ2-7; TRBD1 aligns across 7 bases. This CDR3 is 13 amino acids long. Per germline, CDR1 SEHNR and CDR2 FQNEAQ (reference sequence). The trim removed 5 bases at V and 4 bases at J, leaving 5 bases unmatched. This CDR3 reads CASSARTGYEQYF. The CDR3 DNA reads TGTGCCAGCAGCGCCCGGACAGGATACGAGCAGTACTTC.

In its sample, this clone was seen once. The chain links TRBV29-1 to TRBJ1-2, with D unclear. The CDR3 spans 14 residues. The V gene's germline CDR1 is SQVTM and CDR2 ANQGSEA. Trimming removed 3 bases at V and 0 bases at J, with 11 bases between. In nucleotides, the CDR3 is TGCAGCGTTGAGGGTGGGTGGACTAACTATGGCTACACCTTC. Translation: CSVEGGWTNYGYTF.

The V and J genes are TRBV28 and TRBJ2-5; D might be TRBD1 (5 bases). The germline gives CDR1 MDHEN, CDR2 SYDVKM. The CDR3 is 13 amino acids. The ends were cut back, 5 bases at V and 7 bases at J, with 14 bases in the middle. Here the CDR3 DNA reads TGTGCCAGCAGTGCGCGGCCCCAGGGGACCCAGTACTTC. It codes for CASSARPQGTQYF.